Included here is one T cell receptor (beta chain) sequence, with context. Assay: immunoSEQ multiplex PCR; the TCRdb copy retains only in-frame clones and omits some. The profile shows approximately 300,000 clones, more than 80% of them singletons. In germline, CDR1 is SGDLS, CDR2 YYNGEE. Deletions cut 4 bases from V and 3 bases from J, with 10 bases between. The CDR3 length is 14 residues. These data originate in a study of blood T cell repertoires in COVID-19. About the study: The origin of the acute and convalescent COVID-19 samples was the United States, Italy and Spain.

This receptor was taken from a man younger than 30 who had recovered from COVID-19. The chain combines TRBV9 with TRBJ2-2; D remains unclear. Sequenced material: peripheral blood. CDR3 region: CASSSYSDTGELFF. Written as DNA, the CDR3 is TGTGCCAGCAGCAGTTACTCTGACACCGGGGAGCTGTTTTTT.